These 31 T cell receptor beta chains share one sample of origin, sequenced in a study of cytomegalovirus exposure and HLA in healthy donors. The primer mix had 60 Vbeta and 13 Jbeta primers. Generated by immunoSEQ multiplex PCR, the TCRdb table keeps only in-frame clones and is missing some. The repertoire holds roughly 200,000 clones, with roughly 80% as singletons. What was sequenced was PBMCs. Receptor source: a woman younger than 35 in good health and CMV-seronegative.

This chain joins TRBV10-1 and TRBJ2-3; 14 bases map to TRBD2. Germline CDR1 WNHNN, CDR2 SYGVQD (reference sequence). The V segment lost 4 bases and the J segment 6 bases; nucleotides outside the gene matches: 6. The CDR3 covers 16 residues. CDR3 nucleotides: TGCGCCAGCAGTGGGGGACTAGCGGGAGATTCGGATACGCAGTATTTT. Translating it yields CASSGGLAGDSDTQYF.

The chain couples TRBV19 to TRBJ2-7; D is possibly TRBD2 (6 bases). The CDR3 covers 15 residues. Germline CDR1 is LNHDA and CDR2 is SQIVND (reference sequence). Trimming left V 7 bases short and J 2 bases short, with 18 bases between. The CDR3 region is CASNPGTGGAYEQYV. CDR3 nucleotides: TGTGCCAGTAACCCCGGGACTGGCGGTGCCTACGAGCAGTACGTC.

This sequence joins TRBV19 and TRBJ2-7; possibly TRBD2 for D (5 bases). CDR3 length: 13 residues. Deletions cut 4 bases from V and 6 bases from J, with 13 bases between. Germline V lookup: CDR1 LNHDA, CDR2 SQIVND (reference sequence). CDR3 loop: CASSTAGRGEQYF. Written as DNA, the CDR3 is TGTGCCAGTAGTACGGCCGGACGGGGCGAGCAGTACTTC.

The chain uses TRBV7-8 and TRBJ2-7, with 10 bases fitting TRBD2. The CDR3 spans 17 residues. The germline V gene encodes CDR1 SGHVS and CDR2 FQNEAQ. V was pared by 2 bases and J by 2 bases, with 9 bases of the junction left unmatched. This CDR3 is CASSLNPGLAITYEQYF. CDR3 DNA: TGTGCCAGCAGCTTAAATCCGGGACTAGCGATAACCTACGAGCAGTACTTC.

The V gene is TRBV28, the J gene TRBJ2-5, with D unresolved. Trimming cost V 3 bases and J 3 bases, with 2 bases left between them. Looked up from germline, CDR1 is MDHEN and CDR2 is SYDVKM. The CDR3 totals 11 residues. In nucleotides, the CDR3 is TGTGCCAGCAGTTTCGAAGAGACCCAGTACTTC. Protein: CASSFEETQYF. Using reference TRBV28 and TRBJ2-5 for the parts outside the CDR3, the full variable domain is DVKVTQSSRYLVKRTGEKVFLECVQDMDHENMFWYRQDPGLGLRLIYFSYDVKMKEKGDIPEGYSVSREKKERFSLILESASTNQTSMYLCASSFEETQYFGPGTRLLVL.

CDR3 nucleotide sequence: TGTGCCAGTACCCCTCCGACCGGGGGTAGGCGATCCCAGCATTTT. This sequence encodes CASTPPTGGRRSQHF. The rearrangement uses TRBV19 and TRBJ1-5; possibly TRBD1 for D (5 bases). Germline CDR1 reads LNHDA; CDR2 reads SQIVND (reference sequence). CDR3 length equals 15 residues. Trimming removed 7 bases from V and 11 bases from J, with 24 bases in between.

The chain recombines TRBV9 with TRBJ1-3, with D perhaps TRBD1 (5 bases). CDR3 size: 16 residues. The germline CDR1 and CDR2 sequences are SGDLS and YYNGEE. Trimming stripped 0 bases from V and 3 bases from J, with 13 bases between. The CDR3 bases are TGTGCCAGCAGCGTAGTTGACAGTTGGGGTGGAAACACCATATATTTT. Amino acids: CASSVVDSWGGNTIYF. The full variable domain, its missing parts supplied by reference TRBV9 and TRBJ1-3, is DSGVTQTPKHLITATGQRVTLRCSPRSGDLSVYWYQQSLDQGLQFLIQYYNGEERAKGNILERFSAQQFPDLHSELNLSSLELGDSALYFCASSVVDSWGGNTIYFGEGSWLTVV.

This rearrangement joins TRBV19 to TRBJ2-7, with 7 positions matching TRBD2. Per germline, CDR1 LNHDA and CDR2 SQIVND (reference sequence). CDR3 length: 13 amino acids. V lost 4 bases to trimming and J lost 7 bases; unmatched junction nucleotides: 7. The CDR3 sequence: CASSTSGTAEQYV. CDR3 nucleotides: TGTGCCAGTAGTACCAGCGGGACGGCGGAGCAGTACGTC.

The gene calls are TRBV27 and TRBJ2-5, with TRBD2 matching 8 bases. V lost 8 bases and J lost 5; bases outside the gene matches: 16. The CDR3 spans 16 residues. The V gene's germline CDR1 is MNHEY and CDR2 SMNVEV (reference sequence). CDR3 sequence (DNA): TGTGCCAGCTCGTCCCGCGGGAGGCTCCTAGAGGAGACCCAGTACTTC. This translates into CASSSRGRLLEETQYF.

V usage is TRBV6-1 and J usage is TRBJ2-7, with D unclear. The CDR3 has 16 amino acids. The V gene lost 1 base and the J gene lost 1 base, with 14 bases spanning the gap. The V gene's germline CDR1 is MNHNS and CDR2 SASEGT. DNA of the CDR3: TGTGCCAGCAGTGAAGGCCAGGTTTGGGCGTCCTACGAGCAGTACTTC. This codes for CASSEGQVWASYEQYF.

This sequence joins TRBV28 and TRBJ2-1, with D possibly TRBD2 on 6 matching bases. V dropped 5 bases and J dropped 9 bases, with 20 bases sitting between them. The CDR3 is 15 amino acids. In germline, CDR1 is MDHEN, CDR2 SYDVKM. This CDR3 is CASSKGTLSVGEQFF. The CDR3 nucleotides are TGTGCCAGCAGTAAAGGGACTCTATCGGTTGGTGAGCAGTTCTTC.

CDR3 sequence: CASSPPGAEKLFF. The CDR3 DNA is TGTGCCAGCTCACCTCCAGGGGCCGAAAAACTGTTTTTT. The genes are TRBV18 and TRBJ1-4, with TRBD1 as a possible D gene (6 bases). V was clipped by 3 bases and J by 8 bases, with 10 bases between them. Germline-derived CDR1 and CDR2 are KGHSH and LQKENI. The CDR3 length is 13 residues.

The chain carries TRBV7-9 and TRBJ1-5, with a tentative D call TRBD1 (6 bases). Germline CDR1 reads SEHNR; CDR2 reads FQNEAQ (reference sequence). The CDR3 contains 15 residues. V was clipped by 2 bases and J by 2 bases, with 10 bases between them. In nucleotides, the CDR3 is TGTGCCAGCAGCTTAACAGGGAACGGCAATCAGCCCCAGCATTTT. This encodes CASSLTGNGNQPQHF.

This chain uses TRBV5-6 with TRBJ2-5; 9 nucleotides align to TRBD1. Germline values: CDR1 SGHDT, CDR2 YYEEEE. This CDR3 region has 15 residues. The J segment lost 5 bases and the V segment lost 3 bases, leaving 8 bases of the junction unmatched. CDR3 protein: CASSWGTGFTETQYF. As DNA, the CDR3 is TGTGCCAGCAGCTGGGGGACAGGGTTCACGGAGACCCAGTACTTC.

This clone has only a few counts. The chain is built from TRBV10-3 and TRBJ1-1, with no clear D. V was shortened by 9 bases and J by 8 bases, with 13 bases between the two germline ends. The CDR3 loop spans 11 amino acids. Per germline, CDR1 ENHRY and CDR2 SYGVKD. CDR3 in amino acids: CAISKGAEAFF. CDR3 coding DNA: TGTGCCATTAGCAAGGGAGCAGAAGCTTTCTTT.

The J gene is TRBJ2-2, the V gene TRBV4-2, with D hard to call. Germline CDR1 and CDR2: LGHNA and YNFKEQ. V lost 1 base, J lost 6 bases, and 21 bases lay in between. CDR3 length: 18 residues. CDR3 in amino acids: CASSQVSPTPEDSGELFF. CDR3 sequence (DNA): TGTGCCAGCAGCCAAGTTTCCCCGACCCCAGAGGATTCCGGGGAGCTGTTTTTT.

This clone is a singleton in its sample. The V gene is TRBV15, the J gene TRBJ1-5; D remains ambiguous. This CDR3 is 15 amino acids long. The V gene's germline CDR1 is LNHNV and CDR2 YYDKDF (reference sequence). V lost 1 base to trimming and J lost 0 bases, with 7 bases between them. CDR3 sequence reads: CATSRAPGSNQPQHF. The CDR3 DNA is TGTGCCACCAGCAGAGCTCCCGGTAGCAATCAGCCCCAGCATTTT.

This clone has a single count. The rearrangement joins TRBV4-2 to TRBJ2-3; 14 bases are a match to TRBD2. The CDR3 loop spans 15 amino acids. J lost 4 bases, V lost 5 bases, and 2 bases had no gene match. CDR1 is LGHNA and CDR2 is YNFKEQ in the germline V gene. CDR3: CASSGLAGGADTQYF. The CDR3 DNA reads TGTGCCAGCAGCGGACTAGCGGGAGGTGCAGATACGCAGTATTTT.

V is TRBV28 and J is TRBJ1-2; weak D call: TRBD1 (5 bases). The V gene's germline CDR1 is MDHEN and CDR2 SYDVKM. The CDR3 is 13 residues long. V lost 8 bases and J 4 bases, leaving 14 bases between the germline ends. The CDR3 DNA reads TGTGCCAGCTTCCGGGGGGGGGTCTATGGCTACACCTTC. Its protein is CASFRGGVYGYTF.

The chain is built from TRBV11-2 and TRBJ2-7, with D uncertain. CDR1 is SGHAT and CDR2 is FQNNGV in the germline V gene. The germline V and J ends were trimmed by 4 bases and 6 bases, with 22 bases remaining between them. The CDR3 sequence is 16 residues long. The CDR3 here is CASSSNIGASRIEQYF. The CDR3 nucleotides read TGTGCCAGCAGCTCGAACATTGGCGCTTCCAGGATCGAGCAGTACTTC. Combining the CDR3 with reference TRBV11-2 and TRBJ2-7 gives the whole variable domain EAGVAQSPRYKIIEKRQSVAFWCNPISGHATLYWYQQILGQGPKLLIQFQNNGVVDDSQLPKDRFSAERLKGVDSTLKIQPAKLEDSAVYLCASSSNIGASRIEQYFGPGTRLTVT.

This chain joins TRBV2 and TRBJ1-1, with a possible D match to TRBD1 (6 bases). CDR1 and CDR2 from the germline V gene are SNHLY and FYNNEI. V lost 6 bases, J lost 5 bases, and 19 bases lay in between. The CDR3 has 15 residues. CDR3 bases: TGTGCCAGCAGCGAATGGCAACAGGGAAGGACTGAAGCTTTCTTT. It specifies CASSEWQQGRTEAFF.

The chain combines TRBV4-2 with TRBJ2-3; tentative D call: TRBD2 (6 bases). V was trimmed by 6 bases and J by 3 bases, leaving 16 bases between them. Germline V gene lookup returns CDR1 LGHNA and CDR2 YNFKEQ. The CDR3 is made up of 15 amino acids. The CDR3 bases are TGTGCCAGCAGTCTAAGCGGGTTGGGAACAGATACGCAGTATTTT. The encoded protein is CASSLSGLGTDTQYF.

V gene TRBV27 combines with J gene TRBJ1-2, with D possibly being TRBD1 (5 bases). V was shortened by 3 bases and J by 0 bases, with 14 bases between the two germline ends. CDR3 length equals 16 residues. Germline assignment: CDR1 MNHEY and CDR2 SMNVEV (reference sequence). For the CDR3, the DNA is TGTGCCAGCAGTTTGTCCCGGGACTTAGCTAACTATGGCTACACCTTC. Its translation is CASSLSRDLANYGYTF.

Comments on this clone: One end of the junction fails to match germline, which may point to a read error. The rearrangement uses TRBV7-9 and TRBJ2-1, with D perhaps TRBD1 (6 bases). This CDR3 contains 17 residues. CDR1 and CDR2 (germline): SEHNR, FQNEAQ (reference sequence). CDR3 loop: CSSSLAHPGTSYNEQFF. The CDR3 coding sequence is TGTTCCAGCAGCTTAGCCCATCCGGGGACATCCTACAATGAGCAGTTCTTC. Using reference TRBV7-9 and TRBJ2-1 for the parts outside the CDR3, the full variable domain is DTGVSQNPRHKITKRGQNVTFRCDPISEHNRLYWYRQTLGQGPEFLTYFQNEAQLEKSRLLSDRFSAERPKGSFSTLEIQRTEQGDSAMYLCSSSLAHPGTSYNEQFFGPGTRLTVL.

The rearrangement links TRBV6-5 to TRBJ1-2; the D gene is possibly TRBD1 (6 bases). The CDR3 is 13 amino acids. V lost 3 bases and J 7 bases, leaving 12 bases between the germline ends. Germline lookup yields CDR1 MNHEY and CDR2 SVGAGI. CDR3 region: CASSYYRAGGYTF. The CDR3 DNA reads TGTGCCAGCAGTTATTACAGGGCGGGTGGCTACACCTTC.

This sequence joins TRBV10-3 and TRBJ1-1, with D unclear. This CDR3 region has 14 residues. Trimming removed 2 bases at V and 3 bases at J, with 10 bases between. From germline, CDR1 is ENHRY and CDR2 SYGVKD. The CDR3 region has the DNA TGTGCCATCAGTGAGACAAAAGAGGACACTGAAGCTTTCTTT. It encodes CAISETKEDTEAFF.

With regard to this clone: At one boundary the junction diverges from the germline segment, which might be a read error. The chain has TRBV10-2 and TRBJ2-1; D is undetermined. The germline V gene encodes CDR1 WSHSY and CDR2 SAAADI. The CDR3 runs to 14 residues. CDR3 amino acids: CASSESSRYNGQFF. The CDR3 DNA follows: TGCGCCAGCAGTGAGTCTTCCAGATACAATGGGCAGTTCTTC.

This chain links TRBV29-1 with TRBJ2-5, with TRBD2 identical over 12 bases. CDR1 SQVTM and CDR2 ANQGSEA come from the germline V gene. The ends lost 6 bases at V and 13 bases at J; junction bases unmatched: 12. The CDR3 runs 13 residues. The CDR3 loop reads CSVETSGRPYRYF. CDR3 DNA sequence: TGCAGCGTCGAAACTAGCGGGAGGCCATATCGGTACTTC. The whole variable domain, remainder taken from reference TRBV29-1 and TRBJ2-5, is SAVISQKPSRDICQRGTSLTIQCQVDSQVTMMFWYRQQPGQSLTLIATANQGSEATYESGFVIDKFPISRPNLTFSTLTVSNMSPEDSSIYLCSVETSGRPYRYFGPGTRLLVL.

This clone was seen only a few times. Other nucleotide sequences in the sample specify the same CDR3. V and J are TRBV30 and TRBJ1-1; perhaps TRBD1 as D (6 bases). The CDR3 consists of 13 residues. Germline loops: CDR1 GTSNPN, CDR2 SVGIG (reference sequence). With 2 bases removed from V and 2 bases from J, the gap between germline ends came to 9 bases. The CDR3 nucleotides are TGTGCCTGGAGTAGGACAGCCAACACTGAAGCTTTCTTT. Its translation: CAWSRTANTEAFF.

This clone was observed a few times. The CDR3 sequence is CASRPGGTNEKLFF. In nucleotides, the CDR3 is TGTGCCAGCAGGCCCGGGGGGACTAATGAAAAACTGTTTTTT. This sequence joins TRBV28 and TRBJ1-4; D is possibly TRBD1 (5 bases). Germline V gives CDR1 MDHEN, CDR2 SYDVKM. The CDR3 is made up of 14 amino acids. Trimming left V 6 bases short and J 2 bases short, with 10 bases between.

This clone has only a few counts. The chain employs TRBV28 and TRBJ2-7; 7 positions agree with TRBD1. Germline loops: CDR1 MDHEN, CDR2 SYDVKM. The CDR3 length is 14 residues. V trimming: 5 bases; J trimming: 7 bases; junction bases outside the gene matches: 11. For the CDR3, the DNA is TGTGCCAGCAGTCAGGCGCTTCAGGGACAGGAGCAGTACTTC. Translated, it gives CASSQALQGQEQYF.